This is a list of T cell receptor beta chains from one sample in a study of cytomegalovirus exposure and HLA in healthy donors. The table came from immunoSEQ multiplex PCR; TCRdb's copy has only in-frame clones and leaves some out. The top ten hold 4% to 5.5% of the sample, which has approximately 100,000 clones, 70% to 80% seen once. Source material: PBMCs. Source of these receptors: a young woman in good health and CMV-seropositive. CDR3s leave out the opening cysteine and the closing phenylalanine or tryptophan. Fields, in order: D gene, J gene, V gene, CDR3 protein. A D gene is named only where the DNA matches it firmly.

D gene: TRBD2
J gene: TRBJ2-7
V gene: TRBV7-9
CDR3 protein: ASRASPRGSSYEQY

D gene: NA
J gene: TRBJ2-5
V gene: TRBV5-1
CDR3 protein: ASSPDSVQETQY

D gene: TRBD1
J gene: TRBJ1-4
V gene: TRBV7-3
CDR3 protein: ASSRDRGPNNEKLF

D gene: NA
J gene: TRBJ2-3
V gene: TRBV5-1
CDR3 protein: ASSLAAGSTTDTQY

D gene: NA
J gene: TRBJ1-1
V gene: TRBV28
CDR3 protein: ASSFGAGRMNTEAF

D gene: TRBD1
J gene: TRBJ1-2
V gene: TRBV7-8
CDR3 protein: ASSWGQGRGYT

D gene: TRBD1
J gene: TRBJ2-7
V gene: TRBV28
CDR3 protein: ASSLPDRGLYEQY

D gene: NA
J gene: TRBJ2-2
V gene: TRBV4-3
CDR3 protein: ASSQEWTANTGELF

D gene: TRBD2
J gene: TRBJ2-5
V gene: TRBV27
CDR3 protein: ASRPGLAGISETQY

D gene: NA
J gene: TRBJ2-5
V gene: TRBV7-9
CDR3 protein: ASSPRGGVGQETQY

D gene: TRBD1
J gene: TRBJ1-5
V gene: TRBV23-1
CDR3 protein: ASSPTARQGANQPQH

D gene: TRBD1
J gene: TRBJ2-7
V gene: TRBV30
CDR3 protein: AWITTGGEQY

D gene: NA
J gene: TRBJ1-1
V gene: TRBV28
CDR3 protein: ASRHSIDREAF

D gene: NA
J gene: TRBJ2-6
V gene: TRBV28
CDR3 protein: ASSPLGAPPANVLT

D gene: TRBD1
J gene: TRBJ2-1
V gene: TRBV5-3
CDR3 protein: ARSLRQGAYNEQF

D gene: NA
J gene: TRBJ2-2
V gene: TRBV7-2
CDR3 protein: ASSSYSANTGELF

D gene: TRBD1
J gene: TRBJ2-5
V gene: TRBV7-2
CDR3 protein: ASSLAIGQGGETQY

D gene: NA
J gene: TRBJ2-1
V gene: TRBV7-2
CDR3 protein: ASSVDRSSYNEQF

D gene: NA
J gene: TRBJ1-4
V gene: TRBV7-6
CDR3 protein: ASSLEGETNEKLF

D gene: TRBD2
J gene: TRBJ2-5
V gene: TRBV28
CDR3 protein: ASSFSGGTKETQY

D gene: TRBD2
J gene: TRBJ2-1
V gene: TRBV27
CDR3 protein: ASRGTSRDEQF

D gene: NA
J gene: TRBJ2-2
V gene: TRBV19
CDR3 protein: ASLGHINTGELF

D gene: NA
J gene: TRBJ1-2
V gene: TRBV4-2
CDR3 protein: ASSLLMRSSELSGYT

D gene: TRBD2
J gene: TRBJ2-4
V gene: TRBV6-4
CDR3 protein: ASRKSGSCTKNIQY

D gene: NA
J gene: TRBJ2-7
V gene: TRBV28
CDR3 protein: ASSLVRTPGEQY

D gene: NA
J gene: TRBJ1-5
V gene: TRBV19
CDR3 protein: ASSVFGSGGQYSNQPQH

D gene: TRBD1
J gene: TRBJ2-7
V gene: TRBV19
CDR3 protein: ASSWDSSYEQY

D gene: TRBD1
J gene: TRBJ2-1
V gene: TRBV6-4
CDR3 protein: ASTQGQGANEQF

D gene: NA
J gene: TRBJ2-7
V gene: TRBV11-2
CDR3 protein: ASSLRRTESYEQY

D gene: NA
J gene: TRBJ1-5
V gene: TRBV4-1
CDR3 protein: ASSQSDSPRQPQH

D gene: TRBD2
J gene: TRBJ2-1
V gene: TRBV6-1
CDR3 protein: ASDEREGGEQF

D gene: TRBD2
J gene: TRBJ2-7
V gene: TRBV5-1
CDR3 protein: ASSPGGLEDEQY

D gene: NA
J gene: TRBJ2-7
V gene: TRBV9
CDR3 protein: ASSKSVAIYEQY

D gene: NA
J gene: TRBJ2-7
V gene: TRBV28
CDR3 protein: ASSTPGYEQY

D gene: NA
J gene: TRBJ2-5
V gene: TRBV4-3
CDR3 protein: ASSQQGGETQY

D gene: NA
J gene: TRBJ2-7
V gene: TRBV5-1
CDR3 protein: ASSLGGWDSYEQY

D gene: NA
J gene: TRBJ1-4
V gene: TRBV7-9
CDR3 protein: ASSSRSDEKLF

D gene: NA
J gene: TRBJ1-3
V gene: TRBV4-3
CDR3 protein: ASSQAPGAGNTIY

D gene: NA
J gene: TRBJ1-5
V gene: TRBV27
CDR3 protein: ASSFREGDQPQH

D gene: TRBD1
J gene: TRBJ2-1
V gene: TRBV7-9
CDR3 protein: ASSLTQGASNEQF

D gene: NA
J gene: TRBJ2-3
V gene: TRBV6-4
CDR3 protein: ASSEKGRPDTQY

D gene: NA
J gene: TRBJ2-3
V gene: TRBV9
CDR3 protein: ASSVEKGDTQY

D gene: NA
J gene: TRBJ1-2
V gene: TRBV5-4
CDR3 protein: ASSLDRAGYGYT